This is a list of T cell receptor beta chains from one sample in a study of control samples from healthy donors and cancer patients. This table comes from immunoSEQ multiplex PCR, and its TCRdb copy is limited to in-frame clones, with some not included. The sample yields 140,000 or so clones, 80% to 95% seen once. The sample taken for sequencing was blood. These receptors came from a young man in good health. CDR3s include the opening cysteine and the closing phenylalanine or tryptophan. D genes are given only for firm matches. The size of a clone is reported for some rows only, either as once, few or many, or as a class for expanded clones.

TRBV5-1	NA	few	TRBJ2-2	CASRALSPTGELFF	TGCGCCAGCAGAGCACTTTCCCCCACCGGGGAGCTGTTTTTT
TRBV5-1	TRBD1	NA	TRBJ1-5	CASSQQGLNQPQHF	TGCGCCAGCAGCCAACAGGGGTTGAATCAGCCCCAGCATTTT
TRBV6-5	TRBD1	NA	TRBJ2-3	CASGDSLTDTQYF	TGTGCCAGCGGGGACAGTCTCACAGATACGCAGTATTTT
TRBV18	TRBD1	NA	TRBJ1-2	CASSPKTGGQDYGYTF	TGTGCCAGCTCACCTAAGACAGGGGGTCAGGACTATGGCTACACCTTC
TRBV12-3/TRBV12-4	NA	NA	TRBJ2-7	CASSQNGAAEQYF	TGTGCCAGCAGTCAAAATGGGGCGGCTGAGCAGTACTTC
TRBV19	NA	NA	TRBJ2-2	CASSIDLTGELFF	TGTGCCAGTAGTATAGATCTGACCGGGGAGCTGTTTTTT
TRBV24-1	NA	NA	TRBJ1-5	CATSGGDHSNQPQHF	TGTGCCACCAGTGGGGGAGACCATAGCAATCAGCCCCAGCATTTT
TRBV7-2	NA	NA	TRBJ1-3	CASSLDRGNTIYF	TGTGCCAGCAGCTTAGACAGGGGAAACACCATATATTTT
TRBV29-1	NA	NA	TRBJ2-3	CSVRRSTDTQYF	TGCAGCGTTCGTAGGAGCACAGATACGCAGTATTTT
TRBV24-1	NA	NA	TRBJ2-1	CATSAAQGKRYNEQFF	TGTGCCACCAGTGCTGCACAGGGCAAAAGGTACAATGAGCAGTTCTTC
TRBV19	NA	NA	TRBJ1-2	CASNMWAPKDYGYTF	TGTGCCAGTAACATGTGGGCCCCCAAGGACTATGGCTACACCTTC
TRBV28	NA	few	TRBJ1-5	CASSTPGQQGGQPQHF	TGTGCCAGCAGTACCCCGGGACAACAGGGCGGTCAGCCCCAGCATTTT
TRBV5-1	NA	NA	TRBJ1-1	CASSLASGTEAFF	TGCGCCAGCAGCTTGGCTTCAGGTACTGAAGCTTTCTTT
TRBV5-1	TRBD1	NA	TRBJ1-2	CASSRDSSNYGYTF	TGCGCCAGCAGCCGGGACAGTTCTAACTATGGCTACACCTTC
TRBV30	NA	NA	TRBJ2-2	CAWSDSLVGGGNTGELFF	TGTGCCTGGAGTGACTCTTTGGTGGGGGGCGGTAACACCGGGGAGCTGTTTTTT
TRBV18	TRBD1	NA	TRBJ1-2	CASSPNIDRVNYGYTF	TGTGCCAGCTCACCGAATATCGACAGGGTGAACTATGGCTACACCTTC
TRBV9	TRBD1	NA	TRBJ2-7	CASSLRDRGGEQYF	TGTGCCAGCAGCCTCCGGGACAGGGGGGGCGAGCAGTACTTC
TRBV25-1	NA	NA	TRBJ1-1	CASSELRGTEAFF	TGTGCCAGCAGTGAATTGCGGGGCACTGAAGCTTTCTTT
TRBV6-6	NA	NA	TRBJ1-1	CASSYLENTEAFF	TGTGCCAGCAGTTACCTGGAGAACACTGAAGCTTTCTTT
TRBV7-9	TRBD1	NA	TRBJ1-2	CASSLAGQGFDNYGYTF	TGTGCCAGCAGCTTAGCGGGACAGGGTTTTGATAACTATGGCTACACCTTC
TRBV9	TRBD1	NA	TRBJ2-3	CASSATGGRADTQYF	TGTGCCAGCAGCGCCACAGGGGGCAGGGCAGATACGCAGTATTTT
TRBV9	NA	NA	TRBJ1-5	CASSSGVDQPQHF	TGTGCCAGTTCCTCGGGGGTAGATCAGCCCCAGCATTTT
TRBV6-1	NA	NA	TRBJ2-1	CASSEMMRVAGEQFF	TGTGCCAGCAGTGAAATGATGAGGGTGGCCGGGGAGCAGTTCTTC
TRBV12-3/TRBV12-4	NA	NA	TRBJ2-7	CASSPTGPYEQYF	TGTGCCAGCAGCCCTACAGGGCCCTACGAGCAGTACTTC
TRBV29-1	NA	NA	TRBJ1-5	CSVGGANQPQHF	TGCAGCGTTGGTGGGGCGAATCAGCCCCAGCATTTT
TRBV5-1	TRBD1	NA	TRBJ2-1	CASRRDRFHNEQFF	TGCGCCAGCAGAAGGGACAGGTTCCACAATGAGCAGTTCTTC
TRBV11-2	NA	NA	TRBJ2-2	CASSPDRSNTGELFF	TGTGCCAGCAGCCCCGACAGGTCGAACACCGGGGAGCTGTTTTTT